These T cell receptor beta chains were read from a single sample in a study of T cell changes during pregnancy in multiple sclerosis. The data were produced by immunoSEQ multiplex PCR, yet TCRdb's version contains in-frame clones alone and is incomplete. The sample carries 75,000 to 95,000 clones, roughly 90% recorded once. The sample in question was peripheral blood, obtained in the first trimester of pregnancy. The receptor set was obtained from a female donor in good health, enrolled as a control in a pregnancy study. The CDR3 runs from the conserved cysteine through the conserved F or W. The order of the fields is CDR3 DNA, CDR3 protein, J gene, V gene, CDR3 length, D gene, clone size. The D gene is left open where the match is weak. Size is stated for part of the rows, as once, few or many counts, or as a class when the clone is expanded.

cdr3_nt: TGTGCCAGCAGATCGTTACAGGGTACTGGGGCCAACGTCCTGACTTTC
cdr3_aa: CASRSLQGTGANVLTF
j_call: TRBJ2-6
v_call: TRBV28
cdr3_length: 16
d_call: .
clone_size: .

cdr3_nt: TGCGCCAGCAGCCAAGCCGGACAGGGGTTGAGCTATGGCTACACCTTC
cdr3_aa: CASSQAGQGLSYGYTF
j_call: TRBJ1-2
v_call: TRBV4-3
cdr3_length: 16
d_call: TRBD1
clone_size: .

cdr3_nt: TGCGCCAGCAGCCCCGGACTAGGTTTAGCCGAGCAGTACTTC
cdr3_aa: CASSPGLGLAEQYF
j_call: TRBJ2-7
v_call: TRBV4-3
cdr3_length: 14
d_call: TRBD2
clone_size: .

cdr3_nt: TGTGCCAGCAGCGTGACTAGCGGAAACAATGAGCAGTTCTTC
cdr3_aa: CASSVTSGNNEQFF
j_call: TRBJ2-1
v_call: TRBV7-2
cdr3_length: 14
d_call: TRBD2
clone_size: .

cdr3_nt: TGTGCCAGCTCAGACAGGGGAACCAACACTGAAGCTTTCTTT
cdr3_aa: CASSDRGTNTEAFF
j_call: TRBJ1-1
v_call: TRBV18
cdr3_length: 14
d_call: TRBD1
clone_size: .

cdr3_nt: TGTGCCAGCAGTTACCCTTCCTACGAGCAGTACTTC
cdr3_aa: CASSYPSYEQYF
j_call: TRBJ2-7
v_call: TRBV6-6
cdr3_length: 12
d_call: .
clone_size: .

cdr3_nt: TGTGCCAGCAGTGAACCCGGACAATTATACGAGCAGTACTTC
cdr3_aa: CASSEPGQLYEQYF
j_call: TRBJ2-7
v_call: TRBV25-1
cdr3_length: 14
d_call: .
clone_size: .

cdr3_nt: TGTGCCAGTAACCAGGAAGCGGGGGGCCTTGGGCAGTTCTTC
cdr3_aa: CASNQEAGGLGQFF
j_call: TRBJ2-1
v_call: TRBV19
cdr3_length: 14
d_call: TRBD2
clone_size: .

cdr3_nt: TGTGCCAGTAGTATCGGGCAGGGGGATTATCAGCCCCAGCATTTT
cdr3_aa: CASSIGQGDYQPQHF
j_call: TRBJ1-5
v_call: TRBV19
cdr3_length: 15
d_call: TRBD1
clone_size: .

cdr3_nt: TGTGCCAGCTCACCCGGAGCGGGAAACACCGGGGAGCTGTTTTTT
cdr3_aa: CASSPGAGNTGELFF
j_call: TRBJ2-2
v_call: TRBV18
cdr3_length: 15
d_call: TRBD2
clone_size: .

cdr3_nt: TGCGCCAGCAGCTACGGACAGGGAGGGATCGAGACTGAAGCTTTCTTT
cdr3_aa: CASSYGQGGIETEAFF
j_call: TRBJ1-1
v_call: TRBV5-1
cdr3_length: 16
d_call: TRBD1
clone_size: .

cdr3_nt: TGCGCCAGCAAGTTGGAGGGAACAGATACGCAGTATTTT
cdr3_aa: CASKLEGTDTQYF
j_call: TRBJ2-3
v_call: TRBV5-1
cdr3_length: 13
d_call: .
clone_size: .

cdr3_nt: TGTGCCAGCAGTTACTCGGTGGAGCAGAACACTGAAGCTTTCTTT
cdr3_aa: CASSYSVEQNTEAFF
j_call: TRBJ1-1
v_call: TRBV6-6
cdr3_length: 15
d_call: .
clone_size: .

cdr3_nt: TGTGCCAGCAGCGCGCCGGGACAGGGCCACGAGCAGTACTTC
cdr3_aa: CASSAPGQGHEQYF
j_call: TRBJ2-7
v_call: TRBV9
cdr3_length: 14
d_call: TRBD1
clone_size: .

cdr3_nt: TGTGCCAGTAGGTCTGTACCCTACACAGATACGCAGTATTTT
cdr3_aa: CASRSVPYTDTQYF
j_call: TRBJ2-3
v_call: TRBV19
cdr3_length: 14
d_call: .
clone_size: .

cdr3_nt: TGTGCCACCAGCAGAGGACAAGACTCACCCCTCCACTTT
cdr3_aa: CATSRGQDSPLHF
j_call: TRBJ1-6
v_call: TRBV15
cdr3_length: 13
d_call: .
clone_size: .

cdr3_nt: TGCGCCAGCAGCATCCAGACAGGGGGCAATGAGCAGTTCTTC
cdr3_aa: CASSIQTGGNEQFF
j_call: TRBJ2-1
v_call: TRBV5-1
cdr3_length: 14
d_call: TRBD1
clone_size: .

cdr3_nt: TGCGCCAGCAGTGAGTCTTCGGCGGACTTGGGCACGCAGTATTTT
cdr3_aa: CASSESSADLGTQYF
j_call: TRBJ2-3
v_call: TRBV10-1
cdr3_length: 15
d_call: .
clone_size: once